Listed here are 8 T cell receptor beta chains from one sample, sequenced in a study of T cell repertoires in cytomegalovirus infection. TCRdb analysed the reads with MiXCR anew, one entry per CDR3 protein. This table holds over 250,000 distinct CDR3 sequences, 25% found once. The sample taken for sequencing was PBMCs. These TCRs come from a human donor in good health (CMV status not recorded). Some clones in this sample may be carry-over from other donors' samples.

On this clonotype itself: A read error may explain this, as a much larger clone is one base away. The gene calls are TRBV5-6 and TRBJ2-3, with D maybe TRBD2 (5 bases). CDR1 and CDR2 (germline): SGHDT, YYEEEE. Trimming pared 1 base from V and 5 bases from J, leaving 8 bases between. The CDR3 is made up of 13 amino acids. CDR3 residues: CASSLMGRDTQYF. CDR3 in DNA: TGTGCCAGCAGCTTGATGGGGAGAGATACGCAGTATTTT.

This clonotype was seen many times. This chain uses TRBV7-2 with TRBJ2-7; the D gene is possibly TRBD2 (5 bases). The ends were cut back, 4 bases at V and 3 bases at J, with 13 bases in the middle. The CDR3 has 14 residues. The V gene's germline CDR1 is SGHTA and CDR2 FQGNSA. CDR3 DNA sequence: TGTGCCAGCAGCTACCGGACTGGATACTACGAGCAGTACTTC. It codes for CASSYRTGYYEQYF.

In this sample, this clonotype turned up a few times. This chain uses TRBV7-2 with TRBJ1-5, with D unresolved. Germline V gene data show CDR1 as SGHTA and CDR2 as FQGNSA. The CDR3 sequence is 13 residues long. V was pared by 1 base and J by 6 bases, with 7 bases between. The CDR3 sequence: CASSLVSLQPQHF. In DNA, the CDR3 is TGTGCCAGCAGCTTAGTTTCCCTTCAGCCCCAGCATTTT.

The CDR3 loop is CASRQEADTQYF. The CDR3 coding sequence is TGTGCCAGCAGACAGGAGGCAGATACGCAGTATTTT. This chain links TRBV2 with TRBJ2-3; perhaps D is TRBD1 or TRBD2 (5 bases each). This CDR3 is built from 12 residues. Germline-derived CDR1 and CDR2 are SNHLY and FYNNEI. V gave up 6 bases and J gave up 4 bases, with 8 bases separating them.

The table lists this clonotype with many counts. The chain employs TRBV19 and TRBJ1-5; D is uncertain. This CDR3 has 12 residues. V gave up 9 bases and J gave up 4 bases, with 10 bases separating them. Per the germline V gene, CDR1 is LNHDA and CDR2 is SQIVND (reference sequence). DNA for the CDR3: TGTGCCAGCAGCATCGGAAATCAGCCCCAGCATTTT. Its protein is CASSIGNQPQHF.

In this sample, this clonotype turned up a few times. The chain carries TRBV13 and TRBJ1-3; the match to TRBD1 covers 9 bases. J lost 2 bases, V lost 5 bases, and 7 bases had no gene match. Germline V CDR1 and CDR2: PRHDT, FYEKMQ (reference sequence). This CDR3 is 16 amino acids long. CDR3 bases: TGTGCCAGCAGCGCGTGGGACAGGGCTACTGGAAACACCATATATTTT. Its protein is CASSAWDRATGNTIYF.

This clonotype was seen a few times. This chain links TRBV7-2 with TRBJ2-3; 7 nucleotides line up with TRBD2. Germline V lookup: CDR1 SGHTA, CDR2 FQGNSA. This CDR3 is 17 amino acids long. Trimming removed 2 bases from V and 4 bases from J; junction bases left unmatched: 12. In DNA, the CDR3 is TGTGCCAGCAGCTTAACGGCGGGGGAACGGGGGGCAGATACGCAGTATTTT. It specifies CASSLTAGERGADTQYF.

V is TRBV6-4 and J is TRBJ2-2, with D perhaps TRBD2 (5 bases). Germline V gene lookup returns CDR1 MRHNA and CDR2 SNTAGT. The ends were cut back, 7 bases at V and 4 bases at J, with 13 bases in the middle. This CDR3 region has 14 residues. The CDR3 here is CASMLEDGTGELFF. CDR3 in DNA: TGTGCCAGCATGCTGGAGGATGGCACCGGGGAGCTGTTTTTT.